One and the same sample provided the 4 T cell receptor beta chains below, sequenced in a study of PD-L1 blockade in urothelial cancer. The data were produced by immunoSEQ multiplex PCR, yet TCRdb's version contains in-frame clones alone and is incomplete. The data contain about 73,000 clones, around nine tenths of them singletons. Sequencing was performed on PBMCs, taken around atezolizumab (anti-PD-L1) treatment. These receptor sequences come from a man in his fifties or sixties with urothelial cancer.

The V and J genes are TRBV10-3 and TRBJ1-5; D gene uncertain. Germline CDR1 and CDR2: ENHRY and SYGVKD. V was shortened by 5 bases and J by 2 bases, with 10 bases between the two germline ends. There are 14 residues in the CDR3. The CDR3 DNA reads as TGTGCCATCAGTACTGGGCTCGGCAATCAGCCCCAGCATTTT. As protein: CAISTGLGNQPQHF.

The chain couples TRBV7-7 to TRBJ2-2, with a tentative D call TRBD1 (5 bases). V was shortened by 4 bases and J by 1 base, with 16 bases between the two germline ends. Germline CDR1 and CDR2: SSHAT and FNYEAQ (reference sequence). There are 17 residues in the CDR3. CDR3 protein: CASSSYRPGLNTGELFF. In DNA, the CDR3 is TGTGCCAGCAGCTCGTACCGCCCAGGGCTGAACACCGGGGAGCTGTTTTTT.

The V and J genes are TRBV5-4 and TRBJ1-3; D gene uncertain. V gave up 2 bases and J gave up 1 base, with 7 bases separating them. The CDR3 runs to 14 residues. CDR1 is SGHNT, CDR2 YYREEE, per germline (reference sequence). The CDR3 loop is CASSFEVSGNTIYF. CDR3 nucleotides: TGTGCCAGCAGCTTTGAGGTGTCTGGAAACACCATATATTTT. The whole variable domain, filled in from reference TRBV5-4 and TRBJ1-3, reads ETGVTQSPTHLIKTRGQQVTLRCSSQSGHNTVSWYQQALGQGPQFIFQYYREEENGRGNFPPRFSGLQFPNYSSELNVNALELDDSALYLCASSFEVSGNTIYFGEGSWLTVV.

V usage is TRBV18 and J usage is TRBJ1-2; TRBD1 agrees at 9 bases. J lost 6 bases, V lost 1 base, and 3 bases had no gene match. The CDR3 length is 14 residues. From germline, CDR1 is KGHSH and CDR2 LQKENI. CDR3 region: CASSPQRTGDGYTF. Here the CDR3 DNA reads TGTGCCAGCTCACCACAGAGGACAGGGGATGGCTACACCTTC.